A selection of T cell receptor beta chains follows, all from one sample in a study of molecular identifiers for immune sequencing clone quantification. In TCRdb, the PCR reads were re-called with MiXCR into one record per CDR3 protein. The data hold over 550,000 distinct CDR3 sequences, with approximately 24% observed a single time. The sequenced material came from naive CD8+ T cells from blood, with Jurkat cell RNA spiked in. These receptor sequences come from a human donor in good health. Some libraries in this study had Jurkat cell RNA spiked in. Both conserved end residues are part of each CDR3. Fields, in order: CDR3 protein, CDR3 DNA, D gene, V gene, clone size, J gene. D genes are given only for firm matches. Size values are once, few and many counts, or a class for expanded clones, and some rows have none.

CDR3 protein: CASSYEATGGEETQYF; CDR3 DNA: TGTGCCAGCAGTTACGAGGCGACAGGGGGCGAGGAGACCCAGTACTTC; D gene: TRBD1; V gene: TRBV6-5; clone size: many; J gene: TRBJ2-5
CDR3 protein: CASSQVGRAGYNEQFF; CDR3 DNA: TGCGCCAGCAGCCAAGTCGGCAGGGCTGGCTACAATGAGCAGTTCTTC; D gene: .; V gene: TRBV4-1; clone size: many; J gene: TRBJ2-1
CDR3 protein: CASSPMDSESYEQYF; CDR3 DNA: TGTGCCAGCAGCCCGATGGACAGTGAGTCCTACGAGCAGTACTTC; D gene: .; V gene: TRBV7-6; clone size: few; J gene: TRBJ2-7
CDR3 protein: CASSLVAPAAYNEQFF; CDR3 DNA: TGTGCCAGCAGCTTAGTGGCCCCTGCTGCCTACAATGAGCAGTTCTTC; D gene: .; V gene: TRBV7-8; clone size: few; J gene: TRBJ2-1
CDR3 protein: CASSVEGTSYEQYF; CDR3 DNA: TGTGCCAGCAGCGTTGAGGGCACGTCCTACGAGCAGTACTTC; D gene: .; V gene: TRBV9; clone size: few; J gene: TRBJ2-7
CDR3 protein: CASRTGQGDYEQYF; CDR3 DNA: TGTGCCAGCAGAACGGGACAGGGGGACTACGAGCAGTACTTC; D gene: TRBD1; V gene: TRBV11-2; clone size: .; J gene: TRBJ2-7
CDR3 protein: CASSYPGWEQYF; CDR3 DNA: TGTGCCAGCAGTTACCCAGGCTGGGAGCAGTACTTC; D gene: .; V gene: TRBV6-2/TRBV6-3; clone size: .; J gene: TRBJ2-7
CDR3 protein: CAISVTSYNEQFF; CDR3 DNA: TGTGCCATCTCGGTGACCTCCTACAATGAGCAGTTCTTC; D gene: .; V gene: TRBV10-3; clone size: .; J gene: TRBJ2-1
CDR3 protein: CASRSPGGNTEAFF; CDR3 DNA: TGTGCCAGCAGGTCACCGGGAGGGAACACTGAAGCTTTCTTT; D gene: .; V gene: TRBV7-2; clone size: few; J gene: TRBJ1-1
CDR3 protein: CASNPPGQNYEQYF; CDR3 DNA: TGCGCCAGCAACCCCCCGGGACAGAACTACGAGCAGTACTTC; D gene: TRBD1; V gene: TRBV5-1; clone size: many; J gene: TRBJ2-7
CDR3 protein: CASSHYPTGVSYEQYF; CDR3 DNA: TGCGCCAGCAGCCACTATCCGACCGGGGTCTCCTACGAGCAGTACTTC; D gene: .; V gene: TRBV4-1; clone size: few; J gene: TRBJ2-7
CDR3 protein: CASSLQEINSPLHF; CDR3 DNA: TGTGCCAGCAGCTTACAGGAGATTAATTCACCCCTCCACTTT; D gene: .; V gene: TRBV7-9; clone size: few; J gene: TRBJ1-6
CDR3 protein: CASSPRADWTLGTEAFF; CDR3 DNA: TGTGCCAGCAGTCCAAGGGCAGATTGGACCTTGGGGACTGAAGCTTTCTTT; D gene: .; V gene: TRBV28; clone size: many; J gene: TRBJ1-1
CDR3 protein: CSARAGTSAYEQYF; CDR3 DNA: TGCAGTGCTAGAGCGGGGACTAGCGCCTACGAGCAGTACTTC; D gene: TRBD2; V gene: TRBV20-1; clone size: many; J gene: TRBJ2-7
CDR3 protein: CASSFWGRDEKLFF; CDR3 DNA: TGTGCCAGCAGCTTTTGGGGGCGGGATGAAAAACTGTTTTTT; D gene: .; V gene: TRBV7-2; clone size: few; J gene: TRBJ1-4
CDR3 protein: CSASRGLKDSNQPQHF; CDR3 DNA: TGCAGTGCTAGCAGGGGGCTGAAGGATAGCAATCAGCCCCAGCATTTT; D gene: TRBD1; V gene: TRBV20-1; clone size: many; J gene: TRBJ1-5
CDR3 protein: CASSQVAGDYNEQFF; CDR3 DNA: TGTGCCAGCAGCCAAGTAGCGGGAGACTACAATGAGCAGTTCTTC; D gene: TRBD2; V gene: TRBV3-1; clone size: once; J gene: TRBJ2-1
CDR3 protein: CASGLASTDTQYF; CDR3 DNA: TGTGCCAGCGGACTGGCGAGCACAGATACGCAGTATTTT; D gene: .; V gene: TRBV27; clone size: many; J gene: TRBJ2-3
CDR3 protein: CASSFEGRDYEQYF; CDR3 DNA: TGTGCCAGCAGCTTTGAGGGAAGGGACTACGAGCAGTACTTC; D gene: .; V gene: TRBV7-9; clone size: .; J gene: TRBJ2-7
CDR3 protein: CASRQGAEETQYF; CDR3 DNA: TGTGCCAGCAGACAGGGGGCGGAAGAGACCCAGTACTTC; D gene: TRBD1; V gene: TRBV6-2/TRBV6-3; clone size: .; J gene: TRBJ2-5
CDR3 protein: CASSYSIGAGTPYEQYF; CDR3 DNA: TGTGCCAGCAGTTACTCGATAGGGGCAGGGACACCCTACGAGCAGTACTTC; D gene: .; V gene: TRBV6-5; clone size: .; J gene: TRBJ2-7
CDR3 protein: CATSRPNSGPSTDTQYF; CDR3 DNA: TGTGCCACCAGCAGACCTAATAGCGGACCTAGCACAGATACGCAGTATTTT; D gene: .; V gene: TRBV15; clone size: many; J gene: TRBJ2-3
CDR3 protein: CASSSTGGSPLHF; CDR3 DNA: TGTGCCAGCAGTTCGACAGGGGGATCACCCCTCCACTTT; D gene: TRBD1; V gene: TRBV27; clone size: .; J gene: TRBJ1-6
CDR3 protein: CATSERGTGGQPQHF; CDR3 DNA: TGTGCCACCAGTGAGCGCGGGACAGGGGGTCAGCCCCAGCATTTT; D gene: TRBD1; V gene: TRBV24-1; clone size: .; J gene: TRBJ1-5
CDR3 protein: CASSYVGLAIEQYF; CDR3 DNA: TGTGCCAGCAGTTACGTTGGACTAGCGATCGAGCAGTACTTC; D gene: TRBD2; V gene: TRBV6-6; clone size: many; J gene: TRBJ2-7
CDR3 protein: CSARDLMGSAEAFF; CDR3 DNA: TGCAGTGCTAGAGATCTAATGGGTAGCGCTGAAGCTTTCTTT; D gene: .; V gene: TRBV20-1; clone size: .; J gene: TRBJ1-1
CDR3 protein: CASSPSGEAFF; CDR3 DNA: TGTGCCAGCTCACCATCCGGTGAAGCTTTCTTT; D gene: .; V gene: TRBV18; clone size: .; J gene: TRBJ1-1
CDR3 protein: CASSLQLAGTYDEQFF; CDR3 DNA: TGTGCCAGCAGCCTGCAACTAGCGGGAACATACGATGAGCAGTTCTTC; D gene: TRBD2; V gene: TRBV5-6; clone size: .; J gene: TRBJ2-1
CDR3 protein: CASSQERSFTDTQYF; CDR3 DNA: TGCGCCAGCAGCCAAGAAAGGAGTTTCACAGATACGCAGTATTTT; D gene: .; V gene: TRBV4-3; clone size: many; J gene: TRBJ2-3
CDR3 protein: CASSLLGPQRVLYNEQFF; CDR3 DNA: TGTGCCAGCAGCTTACTAGGCCCGCAGCGGGTACTCTACAATGAGCAGTTCTTC; D gene: .; V gene: TRBV7-2; clone size: many; J gene: TRBJ2-1
CDR3 protein: CASTQVQNTEAFF; CDR3 DNA: TGTGCCAGCACACAGGTACAGAACACTGAAGCTTTCTTT; D gene: .; V gene: TRBV6-5; clone size: .; J gene: TRBJ1-1
CDR3 protein: CSVQPTEAFF; CDR3 DNA: TGCAGCGTTCAGCCGACTGAAGCTTTCTTT; D gene: .; V gene: TRBV29-1; clone size: many; J gene: TRBJ1-1
CDR3 protein: CASHGGVHSNQPQHF; CDR3 DNA: TGTGCCTCCCATGGGGGGGTCCATAGCAATCAGCCCCAGCATTTT; D gene: .; V gene: TRBV2; clone size: many; J gene: TRBJ1-5
CDR3 protein: CASSFNTGNTIYF; CDR3 DNA: TGCGCCAGCAGCTTCAACACCGGAAACACCATATATTTT; D gene: .; V gene: TRBV5-1; clone size: many; J gene: TRBJ1-3
CDR3 protein: CARSSREAYGYTF; CDR3 DNA: TGTGCCCGCAGCTCTCGGGAGGCCTATGGCTACACCTTC; D gene: .; V gene: TRBV7-9; clone size: .; J gene: TRBJ1-2
CDR3 protein: CASSYFPVNYEQYF; CDR3 DNA: TGTGCCAGCAGTTACTTCCCAGTCAACTACGAGCAGTACTTC; D gene: .; V gene: TRBV6-6; clone size: few; J gene: TRBJ2-7
CDR3 protein: CASSQVGQGALDTEAFF; CDR3 DNA: TGTGCCAGCAGCCAAGTCGGGCAGGGGGCTTTGGACACTGAAGCTTTCTTT; D gene: TRBD1; V gene: TRBV4-2; clone size: .; J gene: TRBJ1-1
CDR3 protein: CASSQGYRYMNTEAFF; CDR3 DNA: TGCGCCAGCAGCCAAGGATACAGGTACATGAACACTGAAGCTTTCTTT; D gene: .; V gene: TRBV4-1; clone size: many; J gene: TRBJ1-1
CDR3 protein: CASSLGQGTGEQYF; CDR3 DNA: TGTGCCAGCAGCTTGGGACAGGGGACGGGGGAGCAGTACTTC; D gene: TRBD1; V gene: TRBV27; clone size: many; J gene: TRBJ2-7
CDR3 protein: CASSGAGGHSTDTQYF; CDR3 DNA: TGCGCCAGCAGCGGAGCGGGAGGACACTCCACAGATACGCAGTATTTT; D gene: TRBD2; V gene: TRBV10-2; clone size: many; J gene: TRBJ2-3
CDR3 protein: CASSPLMPVSYGYTF; CDR3 DNA: TGTGCCAGCAGCCCCCTTATGCCTGTTTCCTATGGCTACACCTTC; D gene: .; V gene: TRBV5-6; clone size: .; J gene: TRBJ1-2
CDR3 protein: CASRPSTGTSDRETQYF; CDR3 DNA: TGTGCCAGCAGACCATCGACCGGGACTTCCGACCGAGAGACCCAGTACTTC; D gene: .; V gene: TRBV7-9; clone size: few; J gene: TRBJ2-5
CDR3 protein: CASSPDRATYNEQFF; CDR3 DNA: TGTGCCAGCAGCCCGGACAGGGCCACCTACAATGAGCAGTTCTTC; D gene: TRBD1; V gene: TRBV7-2; clone size: .; J gene: TRBJ2-1
CDR3 protein: CASSSRTSMGRGTEAFF; CDR3 DNA: TGTGCCAGCAGTTCCCGTACGAGCATGGGACGAGGGACTGAAGCTTTCTTT; D gene: .; V gene: TRBV27; clone size: few; J gene: TRBJ1-1